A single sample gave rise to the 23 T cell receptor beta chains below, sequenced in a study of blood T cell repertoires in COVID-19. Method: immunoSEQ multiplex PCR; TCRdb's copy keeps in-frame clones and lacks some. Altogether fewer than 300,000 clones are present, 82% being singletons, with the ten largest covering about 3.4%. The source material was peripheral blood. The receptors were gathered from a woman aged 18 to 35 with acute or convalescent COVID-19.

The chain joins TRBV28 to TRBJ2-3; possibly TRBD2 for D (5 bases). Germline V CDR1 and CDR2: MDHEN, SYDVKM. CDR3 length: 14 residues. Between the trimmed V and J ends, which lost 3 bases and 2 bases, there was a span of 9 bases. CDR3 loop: CASSLAGYTDTQYF. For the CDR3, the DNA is TGTGCCAGCAGTTTGGCGGGTTACACAGATACGCAGTATTTT.

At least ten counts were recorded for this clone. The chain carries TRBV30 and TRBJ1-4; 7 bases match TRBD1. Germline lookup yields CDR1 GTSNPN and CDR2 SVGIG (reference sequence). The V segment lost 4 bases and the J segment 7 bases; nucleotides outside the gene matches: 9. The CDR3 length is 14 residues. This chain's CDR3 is CAWTKDRAGEKLFF. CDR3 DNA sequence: TGTGCCTGGACCAAAGACAGGGCGGGTGAAAAACTGTTTTTT.

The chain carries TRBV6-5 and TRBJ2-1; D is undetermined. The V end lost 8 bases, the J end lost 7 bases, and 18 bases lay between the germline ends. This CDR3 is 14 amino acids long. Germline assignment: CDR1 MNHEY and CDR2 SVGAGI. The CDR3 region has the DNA TGTGCCAGCCTGAGTGCGGCTAGTGGGAATGAGCAGTTCTTC. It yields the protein CASLSAASGNEQFF.

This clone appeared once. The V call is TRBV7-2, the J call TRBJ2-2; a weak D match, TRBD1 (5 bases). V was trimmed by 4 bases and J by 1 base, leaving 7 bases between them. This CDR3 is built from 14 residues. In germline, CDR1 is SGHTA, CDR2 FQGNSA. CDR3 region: CASSSQGNTGELFF. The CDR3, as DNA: TGTGCCAGCAGCTCCCAGGGGAACACCGGGGAGCTGTTTTTT.

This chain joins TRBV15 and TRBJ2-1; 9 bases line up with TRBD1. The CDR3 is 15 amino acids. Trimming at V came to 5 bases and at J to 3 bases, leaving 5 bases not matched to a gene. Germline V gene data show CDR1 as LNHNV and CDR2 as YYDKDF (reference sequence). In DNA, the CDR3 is TGTGCCACCAGCCGGGGACAGGGTTTCTACAATGAGCAGTTCTTC. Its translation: CATSRGQGFYNEQFF.

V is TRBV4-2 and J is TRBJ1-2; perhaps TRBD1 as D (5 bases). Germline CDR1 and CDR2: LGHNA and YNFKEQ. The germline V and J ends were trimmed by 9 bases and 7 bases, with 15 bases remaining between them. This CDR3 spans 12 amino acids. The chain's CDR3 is CASNREGRGYTF. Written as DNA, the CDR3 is TGTGCCAGTAATCGGGAGGGACGTGGCTACACCTTC.

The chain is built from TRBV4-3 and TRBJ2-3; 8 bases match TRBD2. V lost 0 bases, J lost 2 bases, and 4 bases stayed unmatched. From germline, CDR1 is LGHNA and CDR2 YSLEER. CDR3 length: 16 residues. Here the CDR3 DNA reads TGCGCCAGCAGCCAAGACGGGAGGGGCCCCACAGATACGCAGTATTTT. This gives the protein CASSQDGRGPTDTQYF.

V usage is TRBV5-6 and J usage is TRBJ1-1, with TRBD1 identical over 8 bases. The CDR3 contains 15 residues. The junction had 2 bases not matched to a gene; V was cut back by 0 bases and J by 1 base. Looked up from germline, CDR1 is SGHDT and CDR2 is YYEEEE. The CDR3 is CASSLAGTGNTEAFF. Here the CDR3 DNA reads TGTGCCAGCAGCTTGGCTGGGACAGGGAACACTGAAGCTTTCTTT.

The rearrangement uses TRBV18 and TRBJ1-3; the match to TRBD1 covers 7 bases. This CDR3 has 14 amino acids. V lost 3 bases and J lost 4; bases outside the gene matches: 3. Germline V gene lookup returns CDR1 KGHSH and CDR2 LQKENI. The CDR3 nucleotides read TGTGCCAGCTCACCCGACAGGGTAGGAAACACCATATATTTT. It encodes CASSPDRVGNTIYF. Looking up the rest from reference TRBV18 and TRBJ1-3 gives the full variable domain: NAGVMQNPRHLVRRRGQEARLRCSPMKGHSHVYWYRQLPEEGLKFMVYLQKENIIDESGMPKERFSAEFPKEGPSILRIQQVVRGDSAAYFCASSPDRVGNTIYFGEGSWLTVV.

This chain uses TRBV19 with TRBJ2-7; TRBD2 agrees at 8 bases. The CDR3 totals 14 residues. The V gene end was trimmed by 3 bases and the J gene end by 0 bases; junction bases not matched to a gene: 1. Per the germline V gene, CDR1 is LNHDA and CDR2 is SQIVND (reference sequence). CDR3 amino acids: CASSIGTSSYEQYF. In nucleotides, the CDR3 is TGTGCCAGTAGTATCGGGACTAGCTCCTACGAGCAGTACTTC.

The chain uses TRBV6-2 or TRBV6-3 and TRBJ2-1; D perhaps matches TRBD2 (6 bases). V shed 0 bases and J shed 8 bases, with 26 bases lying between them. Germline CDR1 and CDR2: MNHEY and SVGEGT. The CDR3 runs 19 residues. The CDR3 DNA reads TGTGCCAGCAGTTACTCGATCTCGTTACAACGGGAGATTTTGTATGAGCAGTTCTTC. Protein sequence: CASSYSISLQREILYEQFF.

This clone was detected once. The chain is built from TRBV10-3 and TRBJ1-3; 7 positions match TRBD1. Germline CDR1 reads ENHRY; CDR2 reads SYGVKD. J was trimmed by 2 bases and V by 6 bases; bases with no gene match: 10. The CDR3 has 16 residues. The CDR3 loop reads CAIRGQPTQPGNTIYF. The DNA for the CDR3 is TGTGCCATCAGGGGACAGCCAACCCAGCCTGGAAACACCATATATTTT.

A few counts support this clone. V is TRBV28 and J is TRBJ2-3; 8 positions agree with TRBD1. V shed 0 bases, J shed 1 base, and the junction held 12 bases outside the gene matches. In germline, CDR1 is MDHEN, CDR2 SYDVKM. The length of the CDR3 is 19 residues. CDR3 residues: CASSLWTQGAAARTDTQYF. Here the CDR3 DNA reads TGTGCCAGCAGTTTATGGACCCAGGGGGCGGCTGCCCGCACAGATACGCAGTATTTT. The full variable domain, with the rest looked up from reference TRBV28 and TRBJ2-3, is DVKVTQSSRYLVKRTGEKVFLECVQDMDHENMFWYRQDPGLGLRLIYFSYDVKMKEKGDIPEGYSVSREKKERFSLILESASTNQTSMYLCASSLWTQGAAARTDTQYFGPGTRLTVL.

The CDR3 is CASSQGFSAGYEQYF. The DNA for the CDR3 is TGTGCCAGCAGTCAGGGGTTTTCGGCCGGCTACGAGCAGTACTTC. This chain connects TRBV2 to TRBJ2-7; TRBD1 is a possible D gene (6 bases). CDR3 length: 15 amino acids. Germline CDR1 is SNHLY and CDR2 is FYNNEI. V lost 5 bases and J lost 3, with 17 bases in between.

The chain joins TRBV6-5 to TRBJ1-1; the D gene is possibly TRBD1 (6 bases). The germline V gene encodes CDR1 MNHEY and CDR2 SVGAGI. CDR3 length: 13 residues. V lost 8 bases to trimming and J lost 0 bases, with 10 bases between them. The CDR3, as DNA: TGTGCCAGCGGGGGACACTTGAACACTGAAGCTTTCTTT. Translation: CASGGHLNTEAFF.

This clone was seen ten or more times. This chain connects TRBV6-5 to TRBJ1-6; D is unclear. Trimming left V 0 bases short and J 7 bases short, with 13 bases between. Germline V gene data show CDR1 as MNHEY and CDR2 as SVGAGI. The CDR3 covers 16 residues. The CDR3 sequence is CASSYSRGGRNSPLHF. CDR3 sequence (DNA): TGTGCCAGCAGTTACTCCCGTGGAGGGCGAAATTCACCCCTCCACTTT.

The CDR3 nucleotides read TGTGCCAGCAGTGAATCTTGGGCAGCGGGGTTCACTGAAGCTTTCTTT. Protein product: CASSESWAAGFTEAFF. This chain joins TRBV25-1 and TRBJ1-1, with D unclear. The germline V gene encodes CDR1 MGHDK and CDR2 SYGVNS. The CDR3 is made up of 16 amino acids. The V and J ends lost 1 base and 4 bases respectively, with 16 bases between them.

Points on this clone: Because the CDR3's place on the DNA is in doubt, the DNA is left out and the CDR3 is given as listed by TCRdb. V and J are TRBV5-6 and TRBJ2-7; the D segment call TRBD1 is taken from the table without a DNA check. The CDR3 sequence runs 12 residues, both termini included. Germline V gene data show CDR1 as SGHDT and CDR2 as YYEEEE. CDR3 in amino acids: CASSFGQGEQYF.

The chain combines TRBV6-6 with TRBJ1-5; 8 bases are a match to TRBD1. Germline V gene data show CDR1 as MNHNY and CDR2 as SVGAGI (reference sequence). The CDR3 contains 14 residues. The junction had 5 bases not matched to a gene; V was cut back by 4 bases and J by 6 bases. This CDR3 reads CASSLSQGAQPQHF. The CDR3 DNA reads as TGTGCCAGCAGTTTGAGTCAGGGGGCTCAGCCCCAGCATTTT.

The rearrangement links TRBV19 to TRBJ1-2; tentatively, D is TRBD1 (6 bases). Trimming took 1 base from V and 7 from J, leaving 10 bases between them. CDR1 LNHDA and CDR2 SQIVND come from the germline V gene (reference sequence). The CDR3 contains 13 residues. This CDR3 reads CASSIAGASGYTF. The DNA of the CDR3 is TGTGCCAGTAGTATAGCAGGGGCTAGTGGCTACACCTTC.

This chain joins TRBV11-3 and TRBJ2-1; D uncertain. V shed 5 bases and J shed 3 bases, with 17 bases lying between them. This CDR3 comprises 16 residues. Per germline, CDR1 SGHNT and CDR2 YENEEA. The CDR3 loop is CASSPSRVIGYNEQFF. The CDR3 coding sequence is TGTGCCAGCAGCCCCTCTCGGGTAATAGGCTACAATGAGCAGTTCTTC.

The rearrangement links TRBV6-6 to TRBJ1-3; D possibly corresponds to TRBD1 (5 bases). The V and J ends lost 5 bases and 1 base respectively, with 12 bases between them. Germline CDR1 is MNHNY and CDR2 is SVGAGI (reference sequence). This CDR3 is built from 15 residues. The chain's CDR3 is CASSRTGGSGNTIYF. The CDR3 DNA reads TGTGCCAGCAGTCGTACCGGGGGGTCTGGAAACACCATATATTTT.

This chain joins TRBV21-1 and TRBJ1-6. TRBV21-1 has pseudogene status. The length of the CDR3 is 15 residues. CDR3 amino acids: CASSKGREVYSPLHF. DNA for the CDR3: TGTGCCAGCAGCAAAGGGCGGGAGGTTTATTCACCCCTCCACTTT.